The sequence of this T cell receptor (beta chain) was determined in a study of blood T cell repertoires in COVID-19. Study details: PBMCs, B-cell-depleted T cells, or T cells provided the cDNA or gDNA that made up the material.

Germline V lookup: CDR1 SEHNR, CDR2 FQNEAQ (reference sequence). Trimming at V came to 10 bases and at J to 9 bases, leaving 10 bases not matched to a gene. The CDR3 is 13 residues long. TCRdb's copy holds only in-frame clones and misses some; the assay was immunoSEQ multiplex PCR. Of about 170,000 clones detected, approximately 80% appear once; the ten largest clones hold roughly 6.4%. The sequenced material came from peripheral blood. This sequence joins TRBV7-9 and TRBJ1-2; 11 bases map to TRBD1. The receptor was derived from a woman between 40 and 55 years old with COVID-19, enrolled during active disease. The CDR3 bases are TGTGCCACCCTTCGTGGACAGGGGGCTAGCTACACCTTC. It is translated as CATLRGQGASYTF.